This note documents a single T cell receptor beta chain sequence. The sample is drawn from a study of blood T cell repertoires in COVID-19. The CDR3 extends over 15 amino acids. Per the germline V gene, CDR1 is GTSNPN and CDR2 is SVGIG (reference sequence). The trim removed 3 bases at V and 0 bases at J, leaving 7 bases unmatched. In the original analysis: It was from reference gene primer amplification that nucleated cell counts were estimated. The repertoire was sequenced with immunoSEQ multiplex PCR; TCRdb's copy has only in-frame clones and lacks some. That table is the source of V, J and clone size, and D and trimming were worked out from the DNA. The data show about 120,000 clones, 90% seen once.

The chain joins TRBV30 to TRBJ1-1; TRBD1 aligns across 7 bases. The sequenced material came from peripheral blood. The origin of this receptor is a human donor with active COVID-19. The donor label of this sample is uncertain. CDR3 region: CAWSQGVSMNTEAFF. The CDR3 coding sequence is TGTGCCTGGAGCCAGGGGGTCAGCATGAACACTGAAGCTTTCTTT.